This T cell receptor (beta chain) was retrieved from a study of T cells in Graves' hyperthyroidism and ophthalmopathy. The study's findings and limits: Ophthalmopathy was identified by the model a median about 6 months ahead of onset.

This clonotype was seen ten or more times. Antigen specificity is unknown. J was trimmed by 3 bases and V by 4 bases; bases with no gene match: 6. CDR3 length: 13 amino acids. The germline CDR1 and CDR2 sequences are DFQATT and SNEGSKA (reference sequence). Regions amplified from RNA transcripts were the TCR beta CDR3 regions. HTBI primers were employed in a first-round RT-PCR of the TCR CDR3. Each CDR3 protein gets one entry after TCRdb re-called the multiplex PCR reads with MiXCR. The sample lists nearly 600,000 distinct CDR3 sequences, approximately 15% occurring once. Patients aged 18 to 65 had newly diagnosed hyperthyroidism that had lasted under 2 months. Those patients with uncontrolled infection, other autoimmune disease, pregnancy or lactation were excluded. An approximately 10 ml volume of fresh peripheral blood provided the PBMCs.

The source of this sequence is a woman in her twenties or thirties with Graves' hyperthyroidism that later progressed to Graves' ophthalmopathy. Sequencing input: blood. The chain carries TRBV20-1 and TRBJ2-7; 7 nucleotides match TRBD2. The CDR3 protein is CSAIRDYSYEQYF. In DNA, the CDR3 is TGCAGTGCTATCCGGGACTACAGCTACGAGCAGTACTTC.